The T cell receptor (beta chain) described here comes from a study of cytomegalovirus exposure and HLA in healthy donors (dated by TCRdb to the late 2010s). About the full investigation: According to an earlier analysis of 587 of the donors, 150 million to 200 million T cells yielded some 120 million unique TCR beta sequences and 276 Gb of sequence data. About 280 gigabases of sequencing data and around 80 million unique TCR sequences made up an early release that covered roughly 670 HLA-typed donors. Of the roughly 400 genotyped donors, roughly 80% were placed in the genetic ancestry cluster associated with self-reported Caucasian donors. The study was designed to test whether signatures of past pathogen exposure could be identified by cataloging public T cell receptors. The study profiled the T cell repertoires of hundreds of subjects by immunosequencing and related them to cytomegalovirus serostatus. A separate validation cohort of roughly 120 different subjects was used in addition to the approximately 700-subject first cohort. To predict cytomegalovirus infection status, the study brought together high-throughput TCR immunosequencing, statistical association of individual TCRs with disease status, and machine learning. A later analysis re-examined previously published TCR beta repertoires from just over 650 donors and added high-resolution HLA genotyping to investigate patterns of TCR occurrence. Rather than drawing on any new phenotypic data, the later analysis identified candidate immune exposures from TCR beta sequences and the way those sequences occurred across donors. An earlier analysis of 587 of the donors used high-throughput TCR beta sequencing to judge whether each TCR beta V gene segment behaved as functional or pseudogenic. Alongside the repertoire data, information on donor age, sex, ethnicity and CMV serostatus was compiled. A later genetic analysis took genome-wide SNP genotypes for about 65% of the 666 donors and used that subset as a discovery cohort. Every repertoire in the discovery cohort had been generated on one and the same sequencing platform. HLA typing covered class I and class II loci at four-digit resolution. Typing coverage varied by locus: roughly 620-640 donors for A, B, C, DRB1 and DQB1; approximately 560 for DQA1; 606 for DPA1; 450 to 480 for DPB1. Four or five DR-DQ haplotypes were handled as single units for association and clustering because linkage in the cohort was strong. Among a few hundred genotyped donors of the cohort, an average of approximately 240,000 unique TCR beta nucleotide sequences were sequenced per donor, roughly a sixth of them non-productive. The study at large found these results: According to a later analysis, TCR association rates differed among HLA loci, with DRB1 alleles showing the most associated TCRs and HLA-C alleles showing the fewest. In a later analysis, HLA-associated TCR beta chains were found to be more clonally expanded and to have lower generation probabilities than equally common non-associated chains. In both the original and validation cohorts, the classifier was reported to diagnose cytomegalovirus status with high specificity and sensitivity. A later genetic analysis associated a missense DCLRE1C variant with V-gene and J-gene trimming of TCR beta chains, and an independent cohort replicated the association. CMV serostatus was the only immune exposure information available for the cohort. In an earlier analysis of some 550 of the donors, most TCR beta V segments were observed in productive rearrangements about 90% or about 30% of the time, broadly matching IMGT annotations. In vitro tests confirmed that a few of the cytomegalovirus-associated TCR beta chains recognize cytomegalovirus antigens. A group of highly shared sequence variants was considered likely to be a technical artifact of the sequencing pipeline. Specific HLA alleles were associated with over 15,000 TCR beta sequences at a false discovery rate of 0.05 in a later analysis. While some public TCRs were present in many individuals, most TCR sequences turned up only very rarely across donors. Because the 87-base-pair reads could not distinguish some IMGT-functional V segments, including TRBV6-2 and TRBV6-3, those segments were excluded. When HLA alleles, especially DR and DQ, strongly co-occurred, attributing TCR associations to individual alleles was difficult. In a later analysis, most CMV-associated TCR beta chains were found to appear HLA-restricted, with HLA associations seemingly driven largely by CMV exposure. A further reported finding was that TCR beta sequences accurately predicted the HLA-A and HLA-B alleles for most subjects in the first cohort. Linkage disequilibrium might explain the correlated functional status among segregating V segments, but an unknown experimental factor could not be excluded. The authors suggested that the approach could potentially be extended to other disease states and immunological phenotypes. Roughly 15 rarely observed V segments, including chromosome 9 orphons, were excluded from the earlier analysis of several hundred of the donors because counts were too low. In the study, approximately 160 TCR beta chains were listed as associated with cytomegalovirus. Several of the top co-occurrence clusters appeared to be linked to parvovirus B19, influenza, CMV and Epstein-Barr virus, according to a later analysis. The cohort was sequenced for TCR beta chains only, and without alpha or paired-chain data the features that could be detected were limited. Roughly uniform sequencing depth across donors was assumed in presence/absence analyses, although this assumption may not hold. In a later genetic analysis, fewer N-insertions in productive TCRs were reported among donors in an Asian-associated ancestry cluster than the roughly 700-donor mean. Because HLA typing was missing for some donors at each locus, association tests included only the typed subset.

The cysteine opens and the phenylalanine closes a CDR3 of 16 amino acids. The DNA shown is the 48-base CDR3, in frame from base 1. CDR1 and CDR2, per the germline V gene (reference sequence), are LNHDA and SQIVND. V is clipped by 3 bases and J by 1 base, and the sequence between their germline boundaries is 13 bases long. On this clone: This clone's antigen is unknown. No much larger clone exists at a distance of one base, and base qualities are not known.

The cohort consisted of 600 to 750 healthy bone marrow donors. Cohort members were all nominally healthy when sampled, although unrecorded immune exposures were likely present. The donor tested CMV seronegative and was one of the 352 seronegative cohort members. Each donor provided a peripheral blood sample, and peripheral blood mononuclear cells were used for TCR beta sequencing. The Qiagen DNeasy Blood Extraction Kit was used to extract genomic DNA from the blood cell samples. The library was made by the immunoSEQ multiplex PCR assay. A mixture of 60 forward primers for TCR Vbeta segments and 13 reverse primers for TCR Jbeta segments was used in the multiplex PCR. A multiplex PCR assay on genomic DNA amplified the CDR3 region of rearranged TCR beta genes. The amplified TCR beta libraries were sequenced on the Illumina HiSeq System as 87-base-pair reads. The paper's data handling went like this. Across the 600 to 700 repertoires, a later analysis counted roughly 84 million unique TCR beta chains, roughly 11 million of which were shared by at least two donors. A nearest-neighbor algorithm error-corrected the raw reads and collapsed the reads into unique sequences, merging closely related sequences to remove PCR and sequencing errors. To assign V, D and J gene segments, CDR3 sequences were aligned to IMGT reference sequences. For a sequence to be retained, a match of at least six nucleotides to both a V gene segment and a J gene segment was required. A rearrangement counted as productive if the CDR3 had no stop codons and remained in frame with V and J, and every other rearrangement counted as non-productive. CDR3 was defined by IMGT convention, running from the second conserved V-encoded cysteine to the conserved J-encoded phenylalanine. In an earlier analysis of more than 550 of the donors, sequences lacking an unambiguous match to a single V gene segment were excluded. In an earlier analysis of approximately 560 of the donors, a V segment was called functional when productive rearrangements were above 56.7%, and segregating when the standard deviation between donors exceeded 5%. A statistical classification framework was built for diagnosing cytomegalovirus status from the catalog of TCR beta chain sequences. In a later analysis, V and J genes were assigned by comparing TCR nucleotide sequences against IMGT/GENE-DB human TR gene sequences. In a later analysis, CDR3 sequences and most-parsimonious VDJ recombination scenarios were assigned using the TCRdist pipeline. In a later analysis, every TCR beta chain was defined by the combination of its CDR3 amino acid sequence and its V-gene family, and reads without a unique V-gene family were dropped. A later analysis removed 550 to 700 highly shared, low-generation-probability nucleotide sequences to deal with suspected cross-contamination and a sequencing artifact. A later analysis calculated a clonal expansion index for each public chain from normalized within-repertoire ranks of inferred template counts. In a later analysis, generation probabilities were computed with a VDJ recombination model fitted to out-of-frame rearrangements, and the resulting probabilities were checked against IGoR. In a later analysis, hypergeometric tests were used to score TCR-TCR, TCR-HLA and TCR-CMV co-occurrence, with a repertoire-size bias correction applied to TCR pairs. A later analysis estimated false discovery rates by permuting HLA or CMV assignments 20 times. In a later analysis, co-occurring TCRs were grouped with DBSCAN, and TCRdist sequence similarity was added when clustering was performed within HLA-allele-positive subsets. Co-occurrence clustering excluded repertoires with fewer than 30,000 or more than 120,000 public chains, plus five with anomalous nucleotide sharing. TCRdb provides this immuneACCESS table in a form limited to in-frame rearrangements. Some clones are lacking; in checked studies, under half of them reflect an unresolved V gene, and why the rest are absent is not known. That table gives V, J and clone size, and the DNA gave D and trimming. This sample comprises about 140,000 clones, over 75% of them detected only once. The ten largest make up 2.4% of the sample.

The TCR was taken from a man between 45 and 60 years old in good health and CMV-seronegative. Recombination linked TRBV19 to TRBJ1-5, with TRBD1 perhaps the D gene, on 6 matching bases. The sequencing input was PBMCs. The DNA is TGTGCCAGTAGTATCCGGGGGGCCCAAAGCAATCAGCCCCAGCATTTT. Its coded protein is CASSIRGAQSNQPQHF.